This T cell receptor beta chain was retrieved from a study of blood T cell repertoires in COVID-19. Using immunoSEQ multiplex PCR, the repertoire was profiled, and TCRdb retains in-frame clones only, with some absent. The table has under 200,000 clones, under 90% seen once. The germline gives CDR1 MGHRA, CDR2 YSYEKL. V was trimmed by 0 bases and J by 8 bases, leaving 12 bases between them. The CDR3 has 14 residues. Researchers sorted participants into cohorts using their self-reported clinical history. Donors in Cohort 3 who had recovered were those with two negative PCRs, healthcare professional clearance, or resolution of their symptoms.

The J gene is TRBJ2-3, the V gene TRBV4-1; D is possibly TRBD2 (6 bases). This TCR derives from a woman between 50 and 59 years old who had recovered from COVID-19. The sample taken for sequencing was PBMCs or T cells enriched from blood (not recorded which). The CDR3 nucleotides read TGCGCCAGCAGCCAAGACGGACTATTAGGTACGCAGTATTTT. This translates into CASSQDGLLGTQYF.